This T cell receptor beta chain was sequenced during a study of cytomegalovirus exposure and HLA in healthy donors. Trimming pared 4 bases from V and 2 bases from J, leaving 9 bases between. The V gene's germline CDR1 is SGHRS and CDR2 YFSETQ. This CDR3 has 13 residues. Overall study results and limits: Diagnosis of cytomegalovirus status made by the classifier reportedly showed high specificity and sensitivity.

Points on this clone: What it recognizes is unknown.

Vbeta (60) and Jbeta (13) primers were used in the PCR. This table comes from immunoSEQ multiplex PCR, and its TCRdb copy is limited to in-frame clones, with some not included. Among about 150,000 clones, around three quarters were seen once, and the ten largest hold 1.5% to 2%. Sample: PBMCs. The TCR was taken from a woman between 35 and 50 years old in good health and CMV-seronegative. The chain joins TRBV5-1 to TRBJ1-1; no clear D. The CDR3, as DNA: TGCGCCAGCAGCCCTGACTCAAACACTGAAGCTTTCTTT. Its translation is CASSPDSNTEAFF.